These 24 T cell receptor beta chains share one sample of origin, sequenced in a study of T cells after yellow fever vaccination. Each CDR3 protein gets one entry after TCRdb re-called the 5' RACE reads with MiXCR. The sample shows approximately 330,000 distinct CDR3 sequences, roughly an eighth of them seen only once. The sample here was CD4+ T cells sorted from PBMCs, taken 15 days after the yellow fever booster vaccination. The receptors were gathered from a man aged 18 to 29 who received the YFV17D yellow fever vaccine.

This clonotype was detected a few times. V and J are TRBV12-3 or TRBV12-4 and TRBJ2-7; TRBD1 agrees at 9 bases. The CDR3 spans 16 residues. Trimming removed 8 bases from V and 4 bases from J; junction bases left unmatched: 15. CDR3 region: CASRLRDRVREYEQYV. CDR3 sequence (DNA): TGTGCCAGCCGCCTCCGGGACAGGGTCCGGGAATACGAGCAGTACGTC.

This clonotype was counted a few times. The genes are TRBV7-9 and TRBJ1-1; weak D call: TRBD1 (6 bases). Germline assignment: CDR1 SEHNR and CDR2 FQNEAQ (reference sequence). This CDR3 spans 13 amino acids. The V gene lost 4 bases and the J gene lost 8 bases, with 14 bases spanning the gap. DNA for the CDR3: TGTGCCAGCAGCTGGGGGCCTGGTTCAGAAGCTTTCTTT. Protein: CASSWGPGSEAFF. Using reference TRBV7-9 and TRBJ1-1 for the parts outside the CDR3, the full variable domain is DTGVSQNPRHKITKRGQNVTFRCDPISEHNRLYWYRQTLGQGPEFLTYFQNEAQLEKSRLLSDRFSAERPKGSFSTLEIQRTEQGDSAMYLCASSWGPGSEAFFGQGTRLTVV.

The CDR3: CASSLTGGGEQYV. CDR3 DNA sequence: TGTGCCAGCAGCTTGACAGGGGGCGGCGAGCAGTACGTC. This chain links TRBV5-5 with TRBJ2-7; TRBD1 matches 9 bases. With 1 base clipped from V and 6 bases from J, the junction kept 2 bases outside the gene matches. Germline values: CDR1 SGHKS, CDR2 YYEKEE (reference sequence). CDR3 size: 13 residues.

This clonotype was seen more than once but under ten times. The rearrangement links TRBV20-1 to TRBJ1-6; 7 bases are a match to TRBD1. The CDR3 length is 16 residues. Trimming at V came to 3 bases and at J to 0 bases, leaving 5 bases not matched to a gene. Germline V gene sequence: CDR1 DFQATT, CDR2 SNEGSKA (reference sequence). CDR3 amino acids: CSARGTVSSYNSPLHF. The CDR3 nucleotides read TGCAGTGCTAGGGGGACAGTGAGCTCCTATAATTCACCCCTCCACTTT.

The sample holds a few counts of this clonotype. The chain carries TRBV20-1 and TRBJ1-1; D remains ambiguous. Trimming left V 3 bases short and J 3 bases short, with 20 bases between. The germline V gene has CDR1 DFQATT and CDR2 SNEGSKA (reference sequence). The CDR3 sequence is 16 residues long. Here the CDR3 reads CSASYSSGSLDTEAFF. CDR3 DNA sequence: TGCAGTGCTAGTTATTCTTCGGGTTCCCTTGACACTGAAGCTTTCTTT.

J is TRBJ2-3 and V is TRBV5-1; D is uncertain. This CDR3 comprises 14 residues. Trimming took 4 bases from V and 1 from J, leaving 10 bases between them. The germline V gene has CDR1 SGHRS and CDR2 YFSETQ. Here the CDR3 reads CASSLFVGTDTQYF. The CDR3 nucleotides are TGCGCCAGCAGCCTATTCGTCGGCACAGATACGCAGTATTTT. Combining the CDR3 with reference TRBV5-1 and TRBJ2-3 gives the whole variable domain KAGVTQTPRYLIKTRGQQVTLSCSPISGHRSVSWYQQTPGQGLQFLFEYFSETQRNKGNFPGRFSGRQFSNSRSEMNVSTLELGDSALYLCASSLFVGTDTQYFGPGTRLTVL.

The chain combines TRBV3-1 with TRBJ1-6; D is uncertain. This CDR3 has 16 amino acids. The V gene lost 2 bases and the J gene lost 8 bases, with 16 bases spanning the gap. CDR1 and CDR2 from the germline V gene are LGHDT and YNNKEL (reference sequence). The CDR3, as DNA: TGTGCCAGCAGCCAATTAGCGGGCCCGTCGGATTCACCCCTCCACTTT. Translated, it gives CASSQLAGPSDSPLHF.

This chain joins TRBV5-1 and TRBJ1-1; D possibly corresponds to TRBD1 (6 bases). This CDR3 region has 14 residues. CDR1 is SGHRS and CDR2 is YFSETQ in the germline V gene. Trimming shortened V by 4 bases and J by 5 bases, and 15 bases separated the two germline ends. The CDR3 DNA reads TGCGCCAGCAGCCTAGACAGGCCTAGTACTGAAGCTTTCTTT. This translates into CASSLDRPSTEAFF.

This clonotype was found a few times. V gene TRBV4-3 combines with J gene TRBJ2-5; the match to TRBD1 covers 7 bases. Germline CDR1 and CDR2: LGHNA and YSLEER. There are 15 residues in the CDR3. Trimming at V came to 8 bases and at J to 4 bases, leaving 13 bases not matched to a gene. The CDR3 region is CASGGATGPGETQYF. In nucleotides, the CDR3 is TGCGCCAGCGGTGGGGCGACAGGGCCCGGAGAGACCCAGTACTTC.

This clonotype was detected a few times. This chain connects TRBV12-5 to TRBJ2-1; D may be TRBD1 (6 bases). Germline-derived CDR1 and CDR2 are LGHNT and FRNRAP. The ends were cut back, 6 bases at V and 15 bases at J, with 18 bases in the middle. The CDR3 extends over 12 amino acids. This chain's CDR3 is CASGLRPGHPFF. DNA for the CDR3: TGTGCTAGTGGACTCAGACCGGGACATCCGTTCTTC.

This clonotype was counted a few times. V is TRBV11-2 and J is TRBJ2-5; 7 positions agree with TRBD1. The CDR3 is 14 amino acids. With 1 base clipped from V and 7 bases from J, the junction kept 6 bases outside the gene matches. Germline assignment: CDR1 SGHAT and CDR2 FQNNGV. The chain's CDR3 is CASSLGDSHGTQYF. The CDR3 DNA is TGTGCCAGCAGCTTAGGGGACAGCCATGGGACCCAGTACTTC.

The chain recombines TRBV4-2 with TRBJ2-7; 7 bases map to TRBD2. V dropped 3 bases and J dropped 2; count of bases not matched to a gene: 7. The CDR3 runs 15 residues. CDR1 LGHNA and CDR2 YNFKEQ come from the germline V gene. The CDR3 protein is CASSHGRTGTYEQYF. DNA of the CDR3: TGTGCCAGCAGCCACGGGAGGACTGGGACCTACGAGCAGTACTTC.

The CDR3 DNA is TGTGCCAGCTCACAAACAGAAGTGATGGGCACAGATACGCAGTATTTT. As protein: CASSQTEVMGTDTQYF. The chain joins TRBV18 to TRBJ2-3; D is unresolved. CDR1 and CDR2 from the germline V gene are KGHSH and LQKENI. CDR3 length: 16 residues. Trimming took off 4 bases at V and 1 base at J, with 15 bases between the two ends.

In this sample, this clonotype turned up a few times. This sequence joins TRBV11-2 and TRBJ2-5; unclear D gene. The CDR3 is 14 amino acids. V shed 1 base and J shed 1 base, with 7 bases lying between them. Germline V gene lookup returns CDR1 SGHAT and CDR2 FQNNGV. The DNA for the CDR3 is TGTGCCAGCAGCTTAGGTCGTACCCAAGAGACCCAGTACTTC. It translates to CASSLGRTQETQYF.

Ten or more counts support this clonotype. This chain uses TRBV7-2 with TRBJ2-7, with D perhaps being TRBD1 or TRBD2 (5 bases each). The CDR3 runs 14 residues. The germline V gene has CDR1 SGHTA and CDR2 FQGNSA. Trimming removed 2 bases from V and 8 bases from J, with 16 bases in between. The chain's CDR3 is CASSLTGWGTQQYV. As DNA, the CDR3 is TGTGCCAGCAGCTTAACAGGTTGGGGGACCCAGCAGTACGTC.

This chain connects TRBV5-1 to TRBJ1-6, with 9 bases aligning to TRBD1. The CDR3 is 16 amino acids. V shed 4 bases and J 14 bases; nucleotides not matched to a gene: 16. CDR1 and CDR2 from the germline V gene are SGHRS and YFSETQ. The CDR3 DNA follows: TGCGCCAGCAGCATGGACGCCGGGACAGGGTTGATCGCCCTCCACTTT. Translated: CASSMDAGTGLIALHF.

The table lists this clonotype with a few counts. The chain links TRBV5-1 to TRBJ1-2, with 10 bases that match TRBD1. V lost 5 bases and J lost 0; bases outside the gene matches: 13. CDR1 SGHRS and CDR2 YFSETQ come from the germline V gene. This CDR3 has 18 amino acids. The CDR3 sequence: CASSWRQGAQGANYGYTF. CDR3 DNA sequence: TGCGCCAGCAGTTGGAGACAGGGGGCGCAGGGAGCTAACTATGGCTACACCTTC. Using reference TRBV5-1 and TRBJ1-2 for the parts outside the CDR3, the full variable domain is KAGVTQTPRYLIKTRGQQVTLSCSPISGHRSVSWYQQTPGQGLQFLFEYFSETQRNKGNFPGRFSGRQFSNSRSEMNVSTLELGDSALYLCASSWRQGAQGANYGYTFGSGTRLTVV.

In this sample, this clonotype turned up a few times. The rearrangement joins TRBV6-5 to TRBJ2-3, with 10 bases aligning to TRBD2. The CDR3 is 16 residues long. The V and J ends lost 0 bases and 5 bases, in that order; junction bases with no gene match: 5. In germline, CDR1 is MNHEY, CDR2 SVGAGI. The CDR3 DNA follows: TGTGCCAGCAGTTACTCGATAGCGGGGGGTCTAGATACGCAGTATTTT. Encoded protein: CASSYSIAGGLDTQYF.

This clonotype was seen a few times. The chain links TRBV29-1 to TRBJ2-3, with 8 nucleotides matching TRBD2. V was pared by 6 bases and J by 2 bases, with 7 bases of the junction left unmatched. This CDR3 has 14 amino acids. Germline CDR1 SQVTM, CDR2 ANQGSEA. CDR3 coding DNA: TGCAGCGTATCCGGGGGGGGAACCACAGATACGCAGTATTTT. Encoded protein: CSVSGGGTTDTQYF.

The chain employs TRBV30 and TRBJ1-6; D gene uncertain. Germline V gene data show CDR1 as GTSNPN and CDR2 as SVGIG (reference sequence). The V end was cut by 3 bases, the J end by 6 bases, with 9 bases between. CDR3 length: 13 residues. CDR3 coding DNA: TGTGCCTGGAGCAGGACTCCTAATTCACCCCTCCACTTT. Encoded protein: CAWSRTPNSPLHF. The full variable domain, completed using reference TRBV30 and TRBJ1-6, is SQTIHQWPATLVQPVGSPLSLECTVEGTSNPNLYWYRQAAGRGLQLLFYSVGIGQISSEVPQNLSASRPQDRQFILSSKKLLLSDSGFYLCAWSRTPNSPLHFGNGTRLTVT.

The rearrangement links TRBV7-3 to TRBJ2-3; D ambiguous. V was shortened by 0 bases and J by 0 bases, with 7 bases between the two germline ends. The germline V gene has CDR1 SGHTA and CDR2 FQGTGA. CDR3 length: 15 amino acids. CDR3 coding DNA: TGTGCCAGCAGCTTAACAGGTACCAGCACAGATACGCAGTATTTT. Its protein is CASSLTGTSTDTQYF.

V and J are TRBV6-2 or TRBV6-3 and TRBJ1-2; possible D gene TRBD1, 5 bases. The length of the CDR3 is 12 residues. V was trimmed by 1 base and J by 13 bases, leaving 13 bases between them. Germline lookup yields CDR1 MNHEY and CDR2 SVGEGT. CDR3 protein: CASSYWDSSTTF. The DNA for the CDR3 is TGTGCCAGCAGTTACTGGGACTCATCCACCACCTTC.

This clonotype appeared once. This chain joins TRBV20-1 and TRBJ2-5, with TRBD1 identical over 7 bases. Germline CDR1 reads DFQATT; CDR2 reads SNEGSKA (reference sequence). V dropped 3 bases and J dropped 4; count of bases not matched to a gene: 5. The CDR3 contains 13 residues. CDR3 bases: TGCAGTGCTAGCCACCCAGGGGGAGAGACCCAGTACTTC. Protein product: CSASHPGGETQYF.

V gene TRBV25-1 combines with J gene TRBJ2-3, with no clear D. The CDR3 has 15 amino acids. Trimming pared 0 bases from V and 4 bases from J, leaving 11 bases between. The germline V gene has CDR1 MGHDK and CDR2 SYGVNS. CDR3: CASSEYLGLADTQYF. In DNA form, the CDR3 reads TGTGCCAGCAGTGAATATCTGGGATTGGCAGATACGCAGTATTTT.